The clone carrying this T cell receptor beta chain was detected ten times or more. The sample belongs to a study of T cells in Graves' hyperthyroidism and ophthalmopathy. The CDR3 length is 17 residues. J gave up 4 bases and V 7 bases, and 13 bases lay outside the gene matches. Amplification of TCR beta CDR3 regions used RNA as the template. Using the HTBI primer set, a first-round RT-PCR was run on the TCR CDR3. MiXCR was run by TCRdb on the multiplex PCR reads, yielding one entry per CDR3 protein. The sample carries hundreds of thousands of distinct CDR3 sequences, less than 30% recorded once. Sequenced material: blood. The chain couples TRBV12-3 or TRBV12-4 to TRBJ1-1, with 12 bases matching TRBD1. This sequence was found in a man aged 40-55 years with Graves' hyperthyroidism that later progressed to Graves' ophthalmopathy. CDR3 DNA: TGTGCCAGCACCCCCGGGACAGGGGGCCTCACGGCCACTGAAGCTTTCTTT. Protein product: CASTPGTGGLTATEAFF.